This TCR beta chain was found in a study of cytomegalovirus exposure and HLA in healthy donors. Germline V CDR1 and CDR2: SGHAT, FQNNGV. The CDR3 runs to 16 residues. V lost 1 base and J lost 2; bases outside the gene matches: 5. Clones were read by immunoSEQ multiplex PCR, and TCRdb kept only the in-frame ones, dropping some. The table records 100,000 to 120,000 clones, more than 90% of them present only once. This chain links TRBV11-2 with TRBJ2-3, with 8 nucleotides matching TRBD1. The receptor's source is a woman younger than 30 in good health and CMV-seronegative. Material for sequencing was PBMCs. The CDR3 spells CASSLGQGMVTDTQYF. The CDR3 region has the DNA TGTGCCAGCAGCTTAGGACAGGGGATGGTCACAGATACGCAGTATTTT.